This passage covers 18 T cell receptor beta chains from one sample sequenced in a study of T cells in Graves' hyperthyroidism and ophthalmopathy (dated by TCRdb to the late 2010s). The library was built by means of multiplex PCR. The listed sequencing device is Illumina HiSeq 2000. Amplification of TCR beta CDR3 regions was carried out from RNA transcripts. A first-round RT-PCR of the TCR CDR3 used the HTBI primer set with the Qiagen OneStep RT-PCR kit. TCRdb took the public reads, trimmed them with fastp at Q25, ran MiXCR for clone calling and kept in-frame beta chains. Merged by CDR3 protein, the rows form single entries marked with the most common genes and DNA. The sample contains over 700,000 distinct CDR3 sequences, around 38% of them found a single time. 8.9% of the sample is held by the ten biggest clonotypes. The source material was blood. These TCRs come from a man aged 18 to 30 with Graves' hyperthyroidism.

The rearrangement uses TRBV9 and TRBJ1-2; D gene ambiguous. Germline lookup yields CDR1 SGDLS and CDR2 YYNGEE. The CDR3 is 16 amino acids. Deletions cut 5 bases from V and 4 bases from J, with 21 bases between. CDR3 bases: TGTGCCAGCAGTCGTCAGTCGTGGGGAGACGGCTATGGCTACACCTTC. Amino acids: CASSRQSWGDGYGYTF. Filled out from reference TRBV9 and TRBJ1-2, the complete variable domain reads DSGVTQTPKHLITATGQRVTLRCSPRSGDLSVYWYQQSLDQGLQFLIQYYNGEERAKGNILERFSAQQFPDLHSELNLSSLELGDSALYFCASSRQSWGDGYGYTFGSGTRLTVV.

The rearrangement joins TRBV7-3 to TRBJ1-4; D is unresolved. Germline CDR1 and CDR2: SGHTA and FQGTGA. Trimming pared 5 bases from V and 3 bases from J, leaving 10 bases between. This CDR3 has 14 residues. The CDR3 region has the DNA TGTGCCAGCAGCGATGGAAGGCCTAATGAAAAACTGTTTTTT. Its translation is CASSDGRPNEKLFF. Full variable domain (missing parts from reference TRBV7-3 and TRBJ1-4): GAGVSQTPSNKVTEKGKYVELRCDPISGHTALYWYRQSLGQGPEFLIYFQGTGAADDSGLPNDRFFAVRPEGSVSTLKIQRTERGDSAVYLCASSDGRPNEKLFFGSGTQLSVL.

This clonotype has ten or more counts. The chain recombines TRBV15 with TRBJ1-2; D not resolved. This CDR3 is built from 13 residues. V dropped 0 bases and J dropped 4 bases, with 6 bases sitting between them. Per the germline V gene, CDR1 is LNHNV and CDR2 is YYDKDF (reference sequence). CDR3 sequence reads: CATSRDTAYGYTF. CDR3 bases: TGTGCCACCAGCAGAGACACAGCCTATGGCTACACCTTC.

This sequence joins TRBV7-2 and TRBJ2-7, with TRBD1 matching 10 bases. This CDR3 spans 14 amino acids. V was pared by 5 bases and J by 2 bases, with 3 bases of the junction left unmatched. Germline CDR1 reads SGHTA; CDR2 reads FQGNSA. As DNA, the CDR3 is TGTGCCAGCAGCGGGACAGGGGCAGCCTACGAGCAGTACTTC. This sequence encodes CASSGTGAAYEQYF. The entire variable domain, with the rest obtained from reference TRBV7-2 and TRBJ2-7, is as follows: GAGVSQSPSNKVTEKGKDVELRCDPISGHTALYWYRQSLGQGLEFLIYFQGNSAPDKSGLPSDRFSAERTGGSVSTLTIQRTQQEDSAVYLCASSGTGAAYEQYFGPGTRLTVT.

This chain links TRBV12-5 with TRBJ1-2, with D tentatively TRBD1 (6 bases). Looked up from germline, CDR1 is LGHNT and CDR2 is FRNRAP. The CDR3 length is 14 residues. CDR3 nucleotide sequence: TGTGCCAGCACCCTCGGGGGGGCCCTAGGGGGCTACACCTTC. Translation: CASTLGGALGGYTF.

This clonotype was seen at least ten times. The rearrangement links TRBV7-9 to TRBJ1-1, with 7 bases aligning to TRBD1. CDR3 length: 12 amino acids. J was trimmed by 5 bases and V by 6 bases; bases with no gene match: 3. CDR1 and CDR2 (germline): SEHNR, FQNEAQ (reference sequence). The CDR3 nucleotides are TGTGCCAGCAGGAGGGGGCGAACTGAAGCTTTCTTT. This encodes CASRRGRTEAFF.

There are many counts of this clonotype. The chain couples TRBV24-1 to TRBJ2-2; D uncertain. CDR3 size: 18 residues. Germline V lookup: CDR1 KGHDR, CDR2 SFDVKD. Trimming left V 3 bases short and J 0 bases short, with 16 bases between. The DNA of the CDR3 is TGTGCCACCAGTGATCCCCGTCATGGCCAGGCGAACACCGGGGAGCTGTTTTTT. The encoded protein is CATSDPRHGQANTGELFF.

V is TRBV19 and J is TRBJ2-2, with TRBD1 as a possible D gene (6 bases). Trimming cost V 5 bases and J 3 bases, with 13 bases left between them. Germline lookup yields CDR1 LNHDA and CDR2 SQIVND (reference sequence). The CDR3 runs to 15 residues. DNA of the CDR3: TGTGCCAGTAGTGAAAGACAGGAGTACACCGGGGAGCTGTTTTTT. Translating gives CASSERQEYTGELFF.

The CDR3 sequence is CASSIDRLGAAGELFF. The CDR3 coding sequence is TGTGCCAGTAGTATAGATCGCCTGGGGGCGGCCGGGGAGCTGTTTTTT. The V and J genes are TRBV19 and TRBJ2-2; D is perhaps TRBD1 (6 bases). The CDR3 covers 16 residues. CDR1 is LNHDA, CDR2 SQIVND, per germline (reference sequence). Between the trimmed V and J ends, which lost 0 bases and 6 bases, there was a span of 14 bases.

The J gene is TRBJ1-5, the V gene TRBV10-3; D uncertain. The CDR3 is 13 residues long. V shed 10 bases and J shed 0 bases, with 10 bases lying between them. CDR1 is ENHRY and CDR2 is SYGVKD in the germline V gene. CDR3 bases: TGTGCCAGCGGACTATATAGCAATCAGCCCCAGCATTTT. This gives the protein CASGLYSNQPQHF.

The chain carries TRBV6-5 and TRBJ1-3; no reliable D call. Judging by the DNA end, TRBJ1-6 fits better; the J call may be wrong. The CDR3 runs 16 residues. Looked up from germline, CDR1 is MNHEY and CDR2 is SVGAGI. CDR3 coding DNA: TGTGCCAGCAGTTACTTAAGTCCCTCCTATAATTCACCCCTCCACTTT. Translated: CASSYLSPSYNSPLHF.

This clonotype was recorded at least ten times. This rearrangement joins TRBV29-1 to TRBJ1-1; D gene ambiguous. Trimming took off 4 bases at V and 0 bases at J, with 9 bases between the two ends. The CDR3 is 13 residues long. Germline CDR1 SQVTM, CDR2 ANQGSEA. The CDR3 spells CSVASSMNTEAFF. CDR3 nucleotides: TGCAGCGTTGCATCCAGTATGAACACTGAAGCTTTCTTT.

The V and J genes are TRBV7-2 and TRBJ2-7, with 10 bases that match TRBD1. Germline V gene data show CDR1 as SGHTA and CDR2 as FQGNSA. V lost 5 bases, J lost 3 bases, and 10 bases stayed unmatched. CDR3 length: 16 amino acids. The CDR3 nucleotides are TGTGCCAGCAGCCCTAGACAGGGGGCGAAAGGCTACGAGCAGTACTTC. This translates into CASSPRQGAKGYEQYF.

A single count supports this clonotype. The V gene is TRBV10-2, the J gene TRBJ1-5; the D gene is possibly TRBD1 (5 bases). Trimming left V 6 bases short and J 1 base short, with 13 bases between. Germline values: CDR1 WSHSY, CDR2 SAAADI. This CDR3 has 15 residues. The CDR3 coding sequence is TGCGCCAGCAGCTTTGGACGGGGGAGCAATCAGCCCCAGCATTTT. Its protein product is CASSFGRGSNQPQHF.

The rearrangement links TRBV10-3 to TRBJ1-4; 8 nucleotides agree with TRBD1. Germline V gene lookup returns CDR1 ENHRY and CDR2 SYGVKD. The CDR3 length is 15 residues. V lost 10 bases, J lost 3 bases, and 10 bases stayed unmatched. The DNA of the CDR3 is TGTGCCACCTTACAGGGGGACGGGTCTAATGAAAAACTGTTTTTT. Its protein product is CATLQGDGSNEKLFF.

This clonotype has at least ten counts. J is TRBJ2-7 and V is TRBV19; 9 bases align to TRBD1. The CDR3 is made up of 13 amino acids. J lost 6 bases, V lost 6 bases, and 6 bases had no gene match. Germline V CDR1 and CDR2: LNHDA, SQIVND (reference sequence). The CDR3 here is CASSRDRAGEQYF. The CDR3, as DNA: TGTGCCAGTAGCCGGGACAGGGCTGGCGAGCAGTACTTC.

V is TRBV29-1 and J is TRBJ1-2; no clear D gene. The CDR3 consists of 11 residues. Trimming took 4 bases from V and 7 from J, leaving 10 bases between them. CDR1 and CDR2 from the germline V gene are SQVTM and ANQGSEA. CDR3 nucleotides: TGCAGCGTTGCACTAGCGGGTGGCTACACCTTC. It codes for CSVALAGGYTF. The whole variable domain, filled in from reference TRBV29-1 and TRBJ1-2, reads SAVISQKPSRDICQRGTSLTIQCQVDSQVTMMFWYRQQPGQSLTLIATANQGSEATYESGFVIDKFPISRPNLTFSTLTVSNMSPEDSSIYLCSVALAGGYTFGSGTRLTVV.

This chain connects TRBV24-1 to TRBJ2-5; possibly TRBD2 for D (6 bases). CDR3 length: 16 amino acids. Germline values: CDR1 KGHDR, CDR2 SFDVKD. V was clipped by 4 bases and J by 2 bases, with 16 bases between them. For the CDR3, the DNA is TGTGCCACCAGTGACTCGGGCTCGGCGGGACAAGAGACCCAGTACTTC. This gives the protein CATSDSGSAGQETQYF.